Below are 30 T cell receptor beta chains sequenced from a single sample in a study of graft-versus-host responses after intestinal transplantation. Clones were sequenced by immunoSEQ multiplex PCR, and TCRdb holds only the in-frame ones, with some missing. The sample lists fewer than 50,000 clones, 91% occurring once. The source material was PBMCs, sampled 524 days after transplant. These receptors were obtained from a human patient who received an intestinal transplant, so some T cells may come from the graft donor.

CDR3 residues: CASSPEGSGELFF. In nucleotides, the CDR3 is TGTGCCAGCAGCCCTGAGGGGTCCGGGGAGCTGTTTTTT. J is TRBJ2-2 and V is TRBV7-9; D might be TRBD1 or TRBD2, each matching 5 bases. Germline CDR1 SEHNR, CDR2 FQNEAQ (reference sequence). Trimming left V 5 bases short and J 6 bases short, with 10 bases between. The CDR3 totals 13 residues.

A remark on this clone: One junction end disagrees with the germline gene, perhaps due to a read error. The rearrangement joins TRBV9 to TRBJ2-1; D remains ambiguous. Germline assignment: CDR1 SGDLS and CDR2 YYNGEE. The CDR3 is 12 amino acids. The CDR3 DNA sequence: TGTGCCAGCAGCGCGATATACAGTGAGCAGTTCTTC. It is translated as CASSAIYSEQFF.

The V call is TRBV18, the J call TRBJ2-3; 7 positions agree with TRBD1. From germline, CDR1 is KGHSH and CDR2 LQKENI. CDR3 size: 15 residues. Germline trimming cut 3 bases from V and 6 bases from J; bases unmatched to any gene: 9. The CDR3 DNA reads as TGTGCCAGCTCACCCCGGGACAGCCGTACGGATACGCAGTATTTT. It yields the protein CASSPRDSRTDTQYF.

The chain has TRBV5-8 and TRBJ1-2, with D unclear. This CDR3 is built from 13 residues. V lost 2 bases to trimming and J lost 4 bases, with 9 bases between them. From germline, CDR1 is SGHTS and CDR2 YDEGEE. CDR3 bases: TGTGCCAGCAGCTTTAATCCCCTCTATGGCTACACCTTC. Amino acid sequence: CASSFNPLYGYTF.

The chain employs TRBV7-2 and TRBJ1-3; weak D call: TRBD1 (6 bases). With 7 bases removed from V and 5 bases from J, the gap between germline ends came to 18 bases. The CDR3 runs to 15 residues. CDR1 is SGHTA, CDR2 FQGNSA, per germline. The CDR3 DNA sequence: TGTGCCAGCACACAACTCCGGACAGCTCGAAACACCATATATTTT. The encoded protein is CASTQLRTARNTIYF.

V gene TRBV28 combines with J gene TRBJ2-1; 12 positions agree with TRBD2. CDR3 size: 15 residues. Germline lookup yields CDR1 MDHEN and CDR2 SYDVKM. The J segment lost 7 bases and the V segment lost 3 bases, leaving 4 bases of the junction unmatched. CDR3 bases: TGTGCCAGCAGTTTCGGACTAGCGGGAAAAAATGAGCAGTTCTTC. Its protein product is CASSFGLAGKNEQFF.

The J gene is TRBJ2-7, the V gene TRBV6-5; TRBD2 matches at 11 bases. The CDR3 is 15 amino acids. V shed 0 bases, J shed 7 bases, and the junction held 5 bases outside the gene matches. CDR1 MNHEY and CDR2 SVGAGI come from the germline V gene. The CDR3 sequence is CASSYSLAGAWEQYF. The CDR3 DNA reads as TGTGCCAGCAGTTACTCACTAGCGGGAGCGTGGGAGCAGTACTTC.

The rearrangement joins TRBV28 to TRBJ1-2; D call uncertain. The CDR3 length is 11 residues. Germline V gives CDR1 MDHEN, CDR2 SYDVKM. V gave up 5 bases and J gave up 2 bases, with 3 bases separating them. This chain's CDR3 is CASSPNYGYTF. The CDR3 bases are TGTGCCAGCAGTCCGAACTATGGCTACACCTTC.

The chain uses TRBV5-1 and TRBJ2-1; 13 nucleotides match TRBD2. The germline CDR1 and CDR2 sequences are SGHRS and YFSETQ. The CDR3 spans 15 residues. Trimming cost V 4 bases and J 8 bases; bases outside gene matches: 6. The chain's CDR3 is CASSSRGLAGDEQFF. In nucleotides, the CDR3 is TGCGCCAGCAGCAGTAGAGGACTAGCGGGAGATGAGCAGTTCTTC.

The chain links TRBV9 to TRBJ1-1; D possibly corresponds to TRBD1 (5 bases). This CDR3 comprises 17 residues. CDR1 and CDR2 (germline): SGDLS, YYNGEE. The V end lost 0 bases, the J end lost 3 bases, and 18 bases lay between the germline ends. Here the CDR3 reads CASSVDQFMGLDTEAFF. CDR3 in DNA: TGTGCCAGCAGCGTAGACCAGTTTATGGGGCTGGACACTGAAGCTTTCTTT.

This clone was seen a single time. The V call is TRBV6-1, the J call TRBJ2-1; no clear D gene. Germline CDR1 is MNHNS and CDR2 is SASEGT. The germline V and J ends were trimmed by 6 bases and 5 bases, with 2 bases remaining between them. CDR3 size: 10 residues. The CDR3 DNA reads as TGTGCCAGCAGGGACAATGAGCAGTTCTTC. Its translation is CASRDNEQFF.

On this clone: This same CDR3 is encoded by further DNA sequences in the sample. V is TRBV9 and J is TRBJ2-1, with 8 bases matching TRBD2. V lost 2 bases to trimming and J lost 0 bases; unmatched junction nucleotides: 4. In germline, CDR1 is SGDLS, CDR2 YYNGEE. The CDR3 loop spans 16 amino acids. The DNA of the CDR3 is TGTGCCAGCAGCGTCAGCGGGGGTAGCTCCTACAATGAGCAGTTCTTC. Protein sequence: CASSVSGGSSYNEQFF.

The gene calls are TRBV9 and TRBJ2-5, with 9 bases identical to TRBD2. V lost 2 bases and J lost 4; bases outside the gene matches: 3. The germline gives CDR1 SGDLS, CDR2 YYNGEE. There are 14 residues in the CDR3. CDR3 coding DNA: TGTGCCAGCAGCGTTAGCGGGGGCGCAGAGACCCAGTACTTC. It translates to CASSVSGGAETQYF.

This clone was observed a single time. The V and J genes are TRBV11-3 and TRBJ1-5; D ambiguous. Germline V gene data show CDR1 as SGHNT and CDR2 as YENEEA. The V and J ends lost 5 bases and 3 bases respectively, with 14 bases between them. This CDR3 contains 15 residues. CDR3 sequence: CASSPTWVSNQPQHF. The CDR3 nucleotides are TGTGCCAGCAGCCCCACTTGGGTCTCCAATCAGCCCCAGCATTTT.

In DNA, the CDR3 is TGTGCCACCAAAGACTCGTCACACGAGCAGTACTTC. Amino acid sequence: CATKDSSHEQYF. V and J are TRBV28 and TRBJ2-7; D gene unclear. The CDR3 is made up of 12 amino acids. Germline-derived CDR1 and CDR2 are MDHEN and SYDVKM. Trimming removed 10 bases at V and 5 bases at J, with 15 bases between.

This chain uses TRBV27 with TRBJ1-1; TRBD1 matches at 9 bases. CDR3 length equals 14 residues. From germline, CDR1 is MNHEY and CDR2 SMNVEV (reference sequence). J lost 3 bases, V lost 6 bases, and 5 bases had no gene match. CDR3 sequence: CASRGQGSYTEAFF. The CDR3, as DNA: TGTGCCAGCAGGGGACAGGGAAGTTACACTGAAGCTTTCTTT.

The CDR3 here is CASSQVMSDNQPQHF. The CDR3 nucleotides are TGCGCCAGCAGCCAAGTAATGTCAGACAATCAGCCCCAGCATTTT. The chain carries TRBV4-3 and TRBJ1-5; no clear D gene. V dropped 1 base and J dropped 3 bases, with 10 bases sitting between them. CDR3 size: 15 residues. Per the germline V gene, CDR1 is LGHNA and CDR2 is YSLEER.

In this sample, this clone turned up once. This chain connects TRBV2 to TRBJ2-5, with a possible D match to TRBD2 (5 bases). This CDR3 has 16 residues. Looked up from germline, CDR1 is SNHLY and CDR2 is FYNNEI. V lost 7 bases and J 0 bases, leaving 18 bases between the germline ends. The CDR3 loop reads CASTPFPRGYQETQYF. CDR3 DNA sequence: TGTGCCAGCACCCCCTTCCCGCGCGGGTACCAAGAGACCCAGTACTTC.

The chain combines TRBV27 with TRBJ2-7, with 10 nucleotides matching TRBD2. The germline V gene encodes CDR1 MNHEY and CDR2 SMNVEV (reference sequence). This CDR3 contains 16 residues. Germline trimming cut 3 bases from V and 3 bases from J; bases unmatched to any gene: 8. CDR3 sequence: CASSFSGLAEGYEQYF. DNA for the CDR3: TGTGCCAGCAGTTTTTCCGGACTAGCGGAGGGCTACGAGCAGTACTTC.

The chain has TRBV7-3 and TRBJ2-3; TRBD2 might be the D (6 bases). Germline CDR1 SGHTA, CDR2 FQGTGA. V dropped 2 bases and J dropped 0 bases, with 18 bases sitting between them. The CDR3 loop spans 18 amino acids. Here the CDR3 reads CASSLLAAGLSSTDTQYF. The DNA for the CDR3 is TGTGCCAGCAGCTTATTGGCAGCGGGTCTTTCTAGCACAGATACGCAGTATTTT. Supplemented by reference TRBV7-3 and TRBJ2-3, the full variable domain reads GAGVSQTPSNKVTEKGKYVELRCDPISGHTALYWYRQSLGQGPEFLIYFQGTGAADDSGLPNDRFFAVRPEGSVSTLKIQRTERGDSAVYLCASSLLAAGLSSTDTQYFGPGTRLTVL.

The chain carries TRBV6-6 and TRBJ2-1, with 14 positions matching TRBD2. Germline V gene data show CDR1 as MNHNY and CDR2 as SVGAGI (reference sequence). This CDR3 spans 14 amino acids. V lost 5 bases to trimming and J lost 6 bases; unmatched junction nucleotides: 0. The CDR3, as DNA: TGTGCCAGCAGTGGGACTAGCGGGAGCAATGAGCAGTTCTTC. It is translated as CASSGTSGSNEQFF.

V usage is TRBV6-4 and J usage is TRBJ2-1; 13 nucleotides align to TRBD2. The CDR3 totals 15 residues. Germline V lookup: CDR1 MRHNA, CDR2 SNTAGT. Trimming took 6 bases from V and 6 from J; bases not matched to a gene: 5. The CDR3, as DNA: TGTGCCAGCAGCTTGAGACTAGCGGGAGGCAATGAGCAGTTCTTC. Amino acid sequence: CASSLRLAGGNEQFF.

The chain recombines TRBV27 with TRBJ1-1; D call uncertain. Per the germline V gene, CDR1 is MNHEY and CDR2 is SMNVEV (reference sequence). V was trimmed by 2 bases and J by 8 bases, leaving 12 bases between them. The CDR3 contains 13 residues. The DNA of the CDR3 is TGTGCCAGCAGTTTAACTGCTGCACAGGAAGCTTTCTTT. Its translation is CASSLTAAQEAFF.

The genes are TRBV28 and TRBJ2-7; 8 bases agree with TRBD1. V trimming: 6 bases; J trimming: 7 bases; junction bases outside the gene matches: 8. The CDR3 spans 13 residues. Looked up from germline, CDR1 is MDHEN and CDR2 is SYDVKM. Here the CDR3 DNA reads TGTGCCAGCAGCGGACAGGGTGTGGGAGAGCAGTACTTC. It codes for CASSGQGVGEQYF. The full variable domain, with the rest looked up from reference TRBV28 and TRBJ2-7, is DVKVTQSSRYLVKRTGEKVFLECVQDMDHENMFWYRQDPGLGLRLIYFSYDVKMKEKGDIPEGYSVSREKKERFSLILESASTNQTSMYLCASSGQGVGEQYFGPGTRLTVT.

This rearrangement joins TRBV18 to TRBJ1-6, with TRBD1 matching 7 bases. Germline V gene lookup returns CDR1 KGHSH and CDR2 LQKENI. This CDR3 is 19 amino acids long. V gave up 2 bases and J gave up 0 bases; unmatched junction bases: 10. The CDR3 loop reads CASSPETGTVFSYNSPLHF. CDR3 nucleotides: TGTGCCAGCTCACCAGAGACCGGGACAGTTTTCTCCTATAATTCACCCCTCCACTTT.

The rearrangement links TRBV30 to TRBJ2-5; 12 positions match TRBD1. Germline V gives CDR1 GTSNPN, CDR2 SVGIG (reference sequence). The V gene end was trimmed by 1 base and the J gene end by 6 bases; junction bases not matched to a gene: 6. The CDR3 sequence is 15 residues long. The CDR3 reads CAWSGGTGGGQTQYF. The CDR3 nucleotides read TGTGCCTGGAGTGGGGGGACAGGGGGCGGGCAGACCCAGTACTTC.

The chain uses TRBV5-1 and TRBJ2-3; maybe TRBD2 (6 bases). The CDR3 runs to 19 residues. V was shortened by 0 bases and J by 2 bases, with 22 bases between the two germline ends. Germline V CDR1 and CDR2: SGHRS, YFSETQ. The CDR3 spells CASSLGRILRRASTDTQYF. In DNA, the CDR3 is TGCGCCAGCAGCTTGGGGCGGATTTTGCGGAGGGCGTCCACAGATACGCAGTATTTT.

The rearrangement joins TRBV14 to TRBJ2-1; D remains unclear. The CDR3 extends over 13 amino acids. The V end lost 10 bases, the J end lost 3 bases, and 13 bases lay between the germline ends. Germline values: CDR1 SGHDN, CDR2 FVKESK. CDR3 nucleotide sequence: TGTGCCACAAGCCGCTTTGGCTACAATGAGCAGTTCTTC. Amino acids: CATSRFGYNEQFF.

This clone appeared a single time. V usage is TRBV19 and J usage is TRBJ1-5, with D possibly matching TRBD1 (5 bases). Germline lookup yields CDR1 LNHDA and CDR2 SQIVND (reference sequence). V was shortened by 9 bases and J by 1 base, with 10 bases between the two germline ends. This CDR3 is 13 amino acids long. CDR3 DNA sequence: TGTGCCAGCGCCCGGGACAGCAATCAGCCCCAGCATTTT. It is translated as CASARDSNQPQHF.

As DNA, the CDR3 is TGTGCCAGCAGCGAGCGGGAGGGACGGGTCGATGAGCAGTTCTTC. This sequence encodes CASSEREGRVDEQFF. This chain connects TRBV7-9 to TRBJ2-1; the match to TRBD2 covers 10 bases. This CDR3 comprises 15 residues. J lost 8 bases, V lost 5 bases, and 9 bases had no gene match. Germline values: CDR1 SEHNR, CDR2 FQNEAQ (reference sequence).